The rows below give T cell receptor beta chains drawn from one sample of a study of blood T cell repertoires in COVID-19. Clones were sequenced by immunoSEQ multiplex PCR, and TCRdb holds only the in-frame ones, with some missing. The table includes 150,000 or so clones, more than 85% detected once. Sequencing input: PBMCs or T cells enriched from blood (not recorded which). The receptors stem from a human donor with acute COVID-19. The donor label of this sample is uncertain. The CDR3 runs from the conserved cysteine through the conserved F or W.

v_call	j_call	cdr3_aa
TRBV3-1/TRBV3-2	TRBJ2-3	CASSQRTSGGVQYF
TRBV7-9	TRBJ2-7	CASSLDRGPYEQYF
TRBV6-5	TRBJ1-4	CASRGTGGSEKLFF
TRBV7-2	TRBJ2-7	CASSSGGDYEQYF
TRBV5-1	TRBJ1-1	CASSAARGQNTEAFF
TRBV9	TRBJ1-2	CASSVGQGSYGYTF
TRBV7-2	TRBJ1-1	CASSLGDRGTAFF
TRBV30	TRBJ1-5	CAWSALGGQPQHF
TRBV30	TRBJ1-1	CAWVTAGIQGDTEAFF
TRBV5-8	TRBJ2-7	CASSIRTGTGDNEQYF
TRBV10-1	TRBJ2-3	CASRPGQGSSGGPDTQYF
TRBV28	TRBJ2-7	CASSFLYEQYF
TRBV11-3	TRBJ2-1	CASSHLGSEQFF
TRBV5-5	TRBJ1-1	CASRTRSGTLNTEAFF
TRBV6-4	TRBJ2-2	CASSDGQGHTGELFF
TRBV2	TRBJ2-3	CATVGLATDTQYF
TRBV3-1/TRBV3-2	TRBJ1-3	CASSQSSGSSGNTIYF
TRBV7-9	TRBJ1-1	CASSLGGDNTEAFF
TRBV7-8	TRBJ2-7	CASSLGASGGTYEQYF
TRBV20-1	TRBJ1-5	CSASGSINQPQHF
TRBV27	TRBJ2-7	CASSSTRQNEQYF
TRBV19	TRBJ1-5	CASSPRGPGPSNQPQHF
TRBV11-2	TRBJ2-3	CASSLRPSGGPDTQYF
TRBV11-2	TRBJ2-7	CASSPVGEGNYEQYF
TRBV7-3	TRBJ2-3	CASSPSGHTDTQYF
TRBV3-1/TRBV3-2	TRBJ2-6	CASSQDGSSGANVLTF
TRBV5-5	TRBJ1-1	CASTWDRLNTEAFF
TRBV27	TRBJ1-2	CASSPSDRVFFLDYGYTF
TRBV25-1	TRBJ1-2	CASSGTSFYGYTF
TRBV6-4	TRBJ2-3	CASSDGGGETDTQYF
TRBV19	TRBJ1-1	CASSEPGTAAKAFF
TRBV7-9	TRBJ2-7	CASSIRSGYEQYF
TRBV18	TRBJ2-7	CASSPGAGGGEQYF
TRBV2	TRBJ2-6	CASSLRVFLSGANVLTF
TRBV7-9	TRBJ1-1	CASSIPRKNRGGLNTEAFF
TRBV5-8	TRBJ2-3	CASSLHRTSGGDTQYF
TRBV3-1/TRBV3-2	TRBJ2-1	CASRPSTSSHNEQFF
TRBV5-1	TRBJ1-1	CASSLWGPNEAFF
TRBV29-1	TRBJ1-4	CSARDSSLTNEKLFF
TRBV11-2	TRBJ2-2	CASSLSPNTGELFF
TRBV20-1	TRBJ2-7	CSARELYEQYF
TRBV2	TRBJ1-1	CASSAPGQNTEAFF
TRBV27	TRBJ2-7	CASRITGGSSYEQYF
TRBV10-2	TRBJ2-5	CASSDGSGRGQETQYF
TRBV18	TRBJ1-6	CASSPTTGHNNSPLHF
TRBV5-1	TRBJ1-2	CASSLADPGDGYTF
TRBV5-1	TRBJ2-5	CASSTGGSQETQYF
TRBV5-6	TRBJ1-1	CASSSVTGGRAEAFF
TRBV4-1	TRBJ2-7	CASSQDTGTASYEQYF
TRBV30	TRBJ1-4	CAWTKQGGGEKLFF